This is a list of T cell receptor beta chains from one sample in a study of CD8+CD57+ T cells in acquired aplastic anemia. Each CDR3 protein gets one entry after TCRdb re-called the reads with MiXCR. The table includes more than 250,000 distinct CDR3 sequences, 50% to 70% detected once. Sequenced material: sorted CD4+, CD8+, or CD8+CD57+ T cells (not recorded which) from PBMCs. These receptors were obtained from a human donor with severe aplastic anemia or a healthy control (not recorded which). Each CDR3 is given with its conserved first and last residue. The order of the fields is D gene, J gene, V gene, clone size, CDR3 DNA, CDR3 protein. A D gene is named only where the DNA matches it firmly. Rows give clone size only sometimes, using once, few, many, or a class for an expanded clone.

d_call: TRBD2
j_call: TRBJ2-5
v_call: TRBV14
clone_size: many
cdr3_nt: TGTGCCAGCAGCCAAGAATACCGGGTATCAGCGGGGGAGACCCAGTACTTC
cdr3_aa: CASSQEYRVSAGETQYF

d_call: TRBD1
j_call: TRBJ1-2
v_call: TRBV11-2
clone_size: -
cdr3_nt: TGTGCCAGCAGCTTAAGGACAGGAGATGGCTACACCTTC
cdr3_aa: CASSLRTGDGYTF

d_call: -
j_call: TRBJ1-1
v_call: TRBV12-3/TRBV12-4
clone_size: many
cdr3_nt: TGTGCCAGCAGTAGGCCAGGGAACACTGAAGCTTTCTTT
cdr3_aa: CASSRPGNTEAFF

d_call: -
j_call: TRBJ2-7
v_call: TRBV7-2
clone_size: many
cdr3_nt: TGTGCCAGCAGCTTGAGCTCCTACGAGCAGTACTTC
cdr3_aa: CASSLSSYEQYF

d_call: -
j_call: TRBJ1-5
v_call: TRBV20-1
clone_size: -
cdr3_nt: TGCAGTGCTAGAGGGGGAGGGGAAGGGGCCCAGCATTTT
cdr3_aa: CSARGGGEGAQHF

d_call: TRBD2
j_call: TRBJ2-3
v_call: TRBV18
clone_size: few
cdr3_nt: TGTGCCAGCTCACCTTCACTAGCGGCTAGCACAGATACGCAGTATTTT
cdr3_aa: CASSPSLAASTDTQYF

d_call: TRBD1
j_call: TRBJ2-7
v_call: TRBV11-3
clone_size: -
cdr3_nt: TGTGCCAGCTCCGACAGGGTAGGGTACGAGCAGTACTTC
cdr3_aa: CASSDRVGYEQYF

d_call: TRBD1
j_call: TRBJ2-7
v_call: TRBV9
clone_size: -
cdr3_nt: TGTGCCAGCACCCCGGGACAGGGGGCTTACGAGCAGTACTTC
cdr3_aa: CASTPGQGAYEQYF

d_call: TRBD2
j_call: TRBJ2-3
v_call: TRBV7-3
clone_size: -
cdr3_nt: TGTGCCAGCAGCTTATCTAGCGGGAGATTAGATACGCAGTATTTT
cdr3_aa: CASSLSSGRLDTQYF

d_call: TRBD1
j_call: TRBJ2-6
v_call: TRBV27
clone_size: -
cdr3_nt: TGTGCCAGCAGTTCCGGGACAGGGGGCGCAGGGGGGGCCAACGTCCTGACTTTC
cdr3_aa: CASSSGTGGAGGANVLTF

d_call: -
j_call: TRBJ1-2
v_call: TRBV24-1
clone_size: -
cdr3_nt: TGTGCCACCAGTGATCCGCCCCCGGGGGTGAGACAAACCTTC
cdr3_aa: CATSDPPPGVRQTF

d_call: TRBD2
j_call: TRBJ2-7
v_call: TRBV6-5
clone_size: few
cdr3_nt: TGTGCCAGCACCTTTTCCGGGGGGACCTACGAGCAGTACTTC
cdr3_aa: CASTFSGGTYEQYF

d_call: -
j_call: TRBJ1-3
v_call: TRBV11-1
clone_size: many
cdr3_nt: TGTGCCAGCAATCAAGACGGACTGTCTGGAAACACCATATATTTT
cdr3_aa: CASNQDGLSGNTIYF

d_call: TRBD1
j_call: TRBJ1-2
v_call: TRBV20-1
clone_size: few
cdr3_nt: TGCAGTGCTGGCGGACAGGGTGGCTACACCTTC
cdr3_aa: CSAGGQGGYTF

d_call: TRBD2
j_call: TRBJ2-7
v_call: TRBV7-2
clone_size: -
cdr3_nt: TGTGCCAGCAGCTTAGCGGGTGCCGGGACTAGCGGAATCGAGCAGTACTTC
cdr3_aa: CASSLAGAGTSGIEQYF

d_call: -
j_call: TRBJ2-5
v_call: TRBV10-3
clone_size: -
cdr3_nt: TGTGCCATCGGGCGGGGAGAGACCCAGTACTTC
cdr3_aa: CAIGRGETQYF

d_call: -
j_call: TRBJ1-5
v_call: TRBV19
clone_size: -
cdr3_nt: TGTGCCAGTAGTATCTACAGGGAGGCTAATCAGCCCCAGCATTTT
cdr3_aa: CASSIYREANQPQHF

d_call: -
j_call: TRBJ2-3
v_call: TRBV5-1
clone_size: -
cdr3_nt: TGCGCCAGCAGCTTGGATCTCACCAACACAGATACGCAGTATTTT
cdr3_aa: CASSLDLTNTDTQYF

d_call: -
j_call: TRBJ2-2
v_call: TRBV19
clone_size: -
cdr3_nt: TGTGCCAGTAGTATCGCCCTGACCACAGTAAGCGGGGAGCTGTTTTTT
cdr3_aa: CASSIALTTVSGELFF

d_call: -
j_call: TRBJ2-5
v_call: TRBV5-1
clone_size: once
cdr3_nt: TGCGCCAGCAGCTCTGGACGGAATCAAGAGACCCAGTACTTC
cdr3_aa: CASSSGRNQETQYF

d_call: -
j_call: TRBJ1-1
v_call: TRBV2
clone_size: -
cdr3_nt: TGTGCCAGCAGTTGGGTCGGGGGATCTGAAGCTTTCTTT
cdr3_aa: CASSWVGGSEAFF

d_call: TRBD1
j_call: TRBJ1-2
v_call: TRBV7-9
clone_size: few
cdr3_nt: TGTGCCAGCAGAACAGGGGTCAAGGATGGCTACACCTTC
cdr3_aa: CASRTGVKDGYTF

d_call: -
j_call: TRBJ2-7
v_call: TRBV20-1
clone_size: -
cdr3_nt: TGCAGTGCTAGAGGACAGGACTCCTACGAGCAGTACTTC
cdr3_aa: CSARGQDSYEQYF

d_call: -
j_call: TRBJ1-4
v_call: TRBV11-2
clone_size: many
cdr3_nt: TGTGCCAGCAGCTTATCAGGGGTTAATGAAAAACTGTTTTTT
cdr3_aa: CASSLSGVNEKLFF

d_call: TRBD1
j_call: TRBJ1-1
v_call: TRBV5-1
clone_size: -
cdr3_nt: TGCGCCAGCAGCTCGATCCGGACAGGAGGAACTGAAGCTTTCTTT
cdr3_aa: CASSSIRTGGTEAFF

d_call: -
j_call: TRBJ1-1
v_call: TRBV12-3/TRBV12-4
clone_size: -
cdr3_nt: TGTGCCAGCAGTTTCTTGAGGACGAACACTGAAGCTTTCTTT
cdr3_aa: CASSFLRTNTEAFF

d_call: TRBD2
j_call: TRBJ2-7
v_call: TRBV20-1
clone_size: -
cdr3_nt: TGCAGTGCTGAGCGGGGGGGAAACTACGTGCAGTACTTC
cdr3_aa: CSAERGGNYVQYF

d_call: -
j_call: TRBJ2-1
v_call: TRBV7-6
clone_size: -
cdr3_nt: TGTGCCAGCACCCTAGAGGACTACTCCTACAATGAGCAGTTCTTC
cdr3_aa: CASTLEDYSYNEQFF

d_call: TRBD1
j_call: TRBJ2-7
v_call: TRBV6-6
clone_size: -
cdr3_nt: TGTGCCAGCAGTTACGGACAGGTCTCCTACGAGCAGTACTTC
cdr3_aa: CASSYGQVSYEQYF

d_call: TRBD1
j_call: TRBJ2-2
v_call: TRBV5-1
clone_size: many
cdr3_nt: TGCGCCAGCAGCGGAGGACAGGGGGGTCTCTTCGCCGGGGAGCTGTTTTTT
cdr3_aa: CASSGGQGGLFAGELFF

d_call: -
j_call: TRBJ2-1
v_call: TRBV2
clone_size: -
cdr3_nt: TGTGCCAGCAGCAGGGACGGTAACAATGAGCAGTTCTTC
cdr3_aa: CASSRDGNNEQFF